These T cell receptor beta chains were read from a single sample in a study of T cell repertoires in cytomegalovirus infection. TCRdb reprocessed the reads via MiXCR and lists one record per CDR3 protein. The data contain 100,000 or so distinct CDR3 sequences, about 15% of them singletons. Sequences were obtained from PBMCs. Source of these receptors: a human donor in good health (CMV status not recorded). Some clones in this sample may be carry-over from other donors' samples. Both conserved end residues are part of each CDR3. A D gene is named only where the DNA matches it firmly. Clone size is given for some rows only: seen once, a few or many times, or a class if the clone is expanded.

d_gene | abundance | j_gene | v_gene | CDR3aa | CDR3nt
NA | many | TRBJ2-7 | TRBV7-2 | CASSLVERSSYEQYF | TGTGCCAGCAGCTTAGTGGAGCGGTCCTCCTACGAGCAGTACTTC
TRBD1 | many | TRBJ1-2 | TRBV7-9 | CASVLQGGYGYTF | TGTGCCAGCGTCCTCCAGGGGGGCTATGGCTACACCTTC
NA | few | TRBJ1-1 | TRBV20-1 | CSARDVGEAEAFF | TGCAGTGCTAGAGACGTAGGGGAGGCTGAAGCTTTCTTT
NA | NA | TRBJ2-3 | TRBV20-1 | CSARGHFWSSTDTQYF | TGCAGTGCTCGGGGGCATTTCTGGTCCAGCACAGATACGCAGTATTTT
NA | NA | TRBJ1-5 | TRBV15 | CATSRDLNQPQHF | TGTGCCACCAGCAGAGATCTAAATCAGCCCCAGCATTTT
TRBD2 | few | TRBJ2-1 | TRBV19 | CASSINLAGALSYNEQFF | TGTGCCAGTAGTATCAACTTAGCGGGGGCCCTCTCCTACAATGAGCAGTTCTTC
NA | NA | TRBJ1-3 | TRBV5-1 | CASRRDSSSGNTIYF | TGCGCCAGCAGAAGAGACAGCAGCTCTGGAAACACCATATATTTT
NA | few | TRBJ1-6 | TRBV27 | CASTTLGLNSPLHF | TGTGCCAGCACTACCCTCGGACTTAATTCACCCCTCCACTTT
NA | NA | TRBJ1-6 | TRBV20-1 | CSAREGTQDRNSPLHF | TGCAGTGCTAGAGAGGGGACCCAAGACCGTAATTCACCCCTCCACTTT
TRBD2 | NA | TRBJ2-1 | TRBV20-1 | CSARPSGGTGSQFF | TGCAGTGCTAGGCCTAGCGGGGGAACCGGGAGCCAGTTCTTC
NA | many | TRBJ1-1 | TRBV7-9 | CASILTANTEAFF | TGTGCCAGCATCTTGACAGCCAACACTGAAGCTTTCTTT
NA | few | TRBJ1-5 | TRBV2 | CASSTGRNQPQHF | TGTGCCAGCAGTACGGGACGGAATCAGCCCCAGCATTTT
NA | few | TRBJ2-3 | TRBV29-1 | CSVVRTDTQYF | TGCAGCGTTGTCCGAACAGATACGCAGTATTTT
NA | many | TRBJ2-1 | TRBV7-2 | CASSLESDYNEQFF | TGTGCCAGCAGCTTAGAGTCTGACTACAATGAGCAGTTCTTC
NA | many | TRBJ1-2 | TRBV5-1 | CASSIPRQDYGYTF | TGCGCCAGCAGCATCCCTCGACAGGACTATGGCTACACCTTC
TRBD1 | few | TRBJ1-2 | TRBV7-2 | CASSLYRTGNGYTF | TGTGCCAGCAGCTTGTATAGGACAGGGAATGGCTACACCTTC
TRBD1 | NA | TRBJ2-7 | TRBV6-5 | CASSLTGTGGDEQYF | TGTGCCAGCAGTTTAACCGGGACAGGGGGCGACGAGCAGTACTTC
NA | many | TRBJ2-3 | TRBV7-9 | CASLSPPGFEPGTDTQYF | TGTGCCAGCCTCTCCCCACCCGGCTTCGAGCCCGGCACAGATACGCAGTATTTT
TRBD1 | few | TRBJ2-6 | TRBV7-3 | CASSRHPIRTGIISGANVLTF | TGTGCCAGCAGCCGACACCCTATTCGGACAGGGATCATCTCTGGGGCCAACGTCCTGACTTTC
NA | NA | TRBJ1-1 | TRBV20-1 | CSARGGDTATDTEAFF | TGCAGTGCTAGAGGTGGCGATACCGCGACGGACACTGAAGCTTTCTTT
NA | NA | TRBJ2-7 | TRBV6-2/TRBV6-3 | CASSYSTRLDYEQYF | TGTGCCAGCAGTTACTCGACGCGACTCGACTACGAGCAGTACTTC
TRBD1 | NA | TRBJ1-1 | TRBV3-1 | CASSQTTGAMNTEAFF | TGTGCCAGCAGCCAGACGACAGGGGCCATGAACACTGAAGCTTTCTTT
NA | many | TRBJ2-3 | TRBV6-2/TRBV6-3 | CASSHRETDTQYF | TGTGCCAGCAGTCACCGGGAGACAGATACGCAGTATTTT
TRBD2 | many | TRBJ2-5 | TRBV7-2 | CASSLGLAGLLWETQYF | TGTGCCAGCAGCTTAGGGCTAGCGGGGCTATTATGGGAGACCCAGTACTTC
NA | NA | TRBJ1-4 | TRBV7-6 | CASSQGTFNEKLFF | TGTGCCAGCAGCCAAGGGACTTTTAATGAAAAACTGTTTTTT
TRBD1 | NA | TRBJ2-7 | TRBV7-2 | CASTGTGGPYEQYF | TGTGCCAGCACCGGGACAGGGGGCCCCTACGAGCAGTACTTC
NA | few | TRBJ2-3 | TRBV29-1 | CSGGQHTDTQYF | TGCAGCGGTGGACAGCACACAGATACGCAGTATTTT
TRBD2 | medium-sized | TRBJ2-1 | TRBV7-2 | CASTRTSVNEQFF | TGTGCCAGCACCCGGACTAGCGTCAATGAGCAGTTCTTC
NA | many | TRBJ2-7 | TRBV7-8 | CASSLGRRGPEQYF | TGTGCCAGCAGCTTAGGCCGTCGGGGCCCCGAGCAGTACTTC